The present entry profiles one T cell receptor beta chain with its context. The antigen is not known. This entry comes from a study of cytomegalovirus exposure and HLA in healthy donors. CDR1 LNHDA and CDR2 SQIVND come from the germline V gene (reference sequence). The length of the CDR3 is 14 residues. V shed 7 bases, J shed 8 bases, and the junction held 11 bases outside the gene matches. Points from the study as a whole: In a later analysis, compared with equally common non-associated chains, HLA-associated beta chains were more expanded.

In the PCR, 60 Vbeta and 13 Jbeta primers were used. Generated by immunoSEQ multiplex PCR, the TCRdb table keeps only in-frame clones and is missing some. The sample gives some 120,000 clones, 84% of which show up once; about 2.7% is in the top ten. J is TRBJ1-2 and V is TRBV19, with 9 bases matching TRBD1. What was sequenced was PBMCs. The TCR sequence derives from a young woman in good health and CMV-seropositive. The CDR3, as DNA: TGTGCCAGTACCCCCACAGGGGGCGCGAAGGGCTACACCTTC. Its translation: CASTPTGGAKGYTF.